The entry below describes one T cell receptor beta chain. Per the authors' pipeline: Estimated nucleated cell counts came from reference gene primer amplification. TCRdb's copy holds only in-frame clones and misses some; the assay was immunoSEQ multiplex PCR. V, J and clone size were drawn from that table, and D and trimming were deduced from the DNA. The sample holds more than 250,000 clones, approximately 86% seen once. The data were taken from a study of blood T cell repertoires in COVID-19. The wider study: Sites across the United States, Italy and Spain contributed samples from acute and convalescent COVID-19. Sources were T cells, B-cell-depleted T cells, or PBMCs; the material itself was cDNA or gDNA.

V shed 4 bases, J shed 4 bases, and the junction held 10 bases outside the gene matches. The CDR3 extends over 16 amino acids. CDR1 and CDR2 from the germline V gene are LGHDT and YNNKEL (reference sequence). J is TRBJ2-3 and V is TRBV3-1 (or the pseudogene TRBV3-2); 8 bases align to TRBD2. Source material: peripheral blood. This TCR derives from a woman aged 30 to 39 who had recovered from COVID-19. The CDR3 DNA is TGTGCCAGCAGCCGCAATAGGGCGGGAGGAGCAGATACGCAGTATTTT. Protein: CASSRNRAGGADTQYF.